Below, 20 T cell receptor beta chains from the same sample are listed, as sequenced in a study of human T cells and chemical hapten exposure. TCRdb called the RACE reads again in MiXCR, with one record for every CDR3 protein. The profile covers around 200,000 distinct CDR3 sequences, with roughly 30% appearing a single time and less than 3.5% taken by the ten largest. The sample's time point: pre-sensitization, week 0. Stated treatment: therapeutic diphenylcyclopropenone sensitization with weekly scalp DPC. The specimen comprised whole blood, sampled in connection with sensitization to the hapten diphenylcyclopropenone (DPC). Receptor source: a woman aged 25 to 39 with alopecia areata. Some clones in this sample may be carry-over from other donors' samples.

This clonotype was seen a handful of times. The V and J genes are TRBV20-1 and TRBJ2-3; D gene unclear. V lost 3 bases and J lost 5, with 3 bases in between. This CDR3 contains 10 residues. The V gene's germline CDR1 is DFQATT and CDR2 SNEGSKA (reference sequence). CDR3 region: CSASGDTQYF. In nucleotides, the CDR3 is TGCAGTGCTAGCGGAGATACGCAGTATTTT.

This chain uses TRBV29-1 with TRBJ2-3, with 8 bases lining up with TRBD1. The CDR3 sequence is 14 residues long. Germline V lookup: CDR1 SQVTM, CDR2 ANQGSEA. Germline trimming cut 7 bases from V and 6 bases from J; bases unmatched to any gene: 12. CDR3: CSGNQQGAEDTQYF. The CDR3 bases are TGCAGCGGCAACCAGCAGGGGGCTGAGGATACGCAGTATTTT.

This clonotype was seen just once. The chain links TRBV20-1 to TRBJ1-1; 7 bases map to TRBD1. After removal of 5 bases from V and 3 bases from J, the junction contained 12 bases not matched to a gene. The germline gives CDR1 DFQATT, CDR2 SNEGSKA (reference sequence). CDR3 length: 15 amino acids. DNA for the CDR3: TGCAGTGCTGACCGAGGGGGCGCCGGGGACACTGAAGCTTTCTTT. Its protein product is CSADRGGAGDTEAFF.

The table lists this clonotype with a few counts. The V and J genes are TRBV11-2 and TRBJ1-1, with TRBD1 identical over 7 bases. The CDR3 has 16 amino acids. Germline V gives CDR1 SGHAT, CDR2 FQNNGV. Trimming removed 1 base from V and 2 bases from J; junction bases left unmatched: 7. The CDR3: CASSLGFGTVNTEAFF. The CDR3 DNA reads TGTGCCAGCAGCTTAGGATTTGGGACAGTCAACACTGAAGCTTTCTTT. Using reference TRBV11-2 and TRBJ1-1 for the parts outside the CDR3, the full variable domain is EAGVAQSPRYKIIEKRQSVAFWCNPISGHATLYWYQQILGQGPKLLIQFQNNGVVDDSQLPKDRFSAERLKGVDSTLKIQPAKLEDSAVYLCASSLGFGTVNTEAFFGQGTRLTVV.

This clonotype appeared a few times. This chain joins TRBV6-2 or TRBV6-3 and TRBJ2-5; D gene uncertain. This CDR3 has 12 amino acids. Trimming took off 5 bases at V and 5 bases at J, with 9 bases between the two ends. Germline CDR1 reads MNHEY; CDR2 reads SVGEGT. The CDR3 DNA reads TGTGCCAGCAGTCGAGCTGGGGAGACCCAGTACTTC. Protein product: CASSRAGETQYF.

This chain uses TRBV19 with TRBJ2-7, with D possibly TRBD2 on 5 matching bases. The V gene lost 2 bases and the J gene lost 6 bases, with 17 bases spanning the gap. The CDR3 is made up of 15 amino acids. Germline lookup yields CDR1 LNHDA and CDR2 SQIVND (reference sequence). CDR3: CASSIRPRGPSEQYF. The CDR3 DNA sequence: TGTGCCAGTAGTATACGCCCGCGAGGGCCGTCCGAGCAGTACTTC.

This clonotype was seen only a few times. V is TRBV28 and J is TRBJ1-5, with 9 nucleotides matching TRBD1. The germline CDR1 and CDR2 sequences are MDHEN and SYDVKM. Trimming cost V 3 bases and J 3 bases; bases outside gene matches: 9. This CDR3 is 17 amino acids long. The CDR3 DNA reads as TGTGCCAGCAGTTTCTACGGGACAGGGACTATCAATCAGCCCCAGCATTTT. Translated, it gives CASSFYGTGTINQPQHF.

The chain uses TRBV10-3 and TRBJ1-1, with unresolved D. V was shortened by 0 bases and J by 1 base, with 12 bases between the two germline ends. CDR3 length equals 16 residues. Germline CDR1 is ENHRY and CDR2 is SYGVKD. CDR3 amino acids: CAISESISRGNTEAFF. The CDR3 DNA follows: TGTGCCATCAGTGAGTCGATTTCCCGGGGGAACACTGAAGCTTTCTTT.

The chain employs TRBV7-2 and TRBJ1-6; 10 nucleotides line up with TRBD1. Per germline, CDR1 SGHTA and CDR2 FQGNSA. The CDR3 totals 18 residues. J gave up 0 bases and V 4 bases, and 6 bases lay outside the gene matches. CDR3 region: CASSSDRGGSSYNSPLHF. CDR3 DNA: TGTGCCAGCAGCTCGGACAGGGGGGGAAGCTCCTATAATTCACCCCTCCACTTT.

V gene TRBV29-1 combines with J gene TRBJ2-1, with D unresolved. The CDR3 is 11 amino acids. Germline CDR1 reads SQVTM; CDR2 reads ANQGSEA. Trimming cost V 6 bases and J 6 bases, with 9 bases left between them. The DNA for the CDR3 is TGCAGCGTAAGCAAGGGCAATGAGCAGTTCTTC. It specifies CSVSKGNEQFF.

The chain links TRBV4-2 to TRBJ2-1; tentatively, D is TRBD2 (5 bases). V lost 0 bases and J 9 bases, leaving 6 bases between the germline ends. Per the germline V gene, CDR1 is LGHNA and CDR2 is YNFKEQ. CDR3 length: 12 amino acids. CDR3 region: CASSQEAGEQFF. The DNA of the CDR3 is TGTGCCAGCAGCCAAGAGGCGGGTGAGCAGTTCTTC.

V and J are TRBV7-2 and TRBJ2-7, with D tentatively TRBD1 (7 bases). CDR1 and CDR2 (germline): SGHTA, FQGNSA. V was shortened by 5 bases and J by 2 bases, with 16 bases between the two germline ends. CDR3 size: 15 residues. The CDR3 bases are TGTGCCAGCAGCACCGGGGCGGGACAGACCTACGAGCAGTACTTC. Translating gives CASSTGAGQTYEQYF.

This clonotype was seen a few times. The chain combines TRBV28 with TRBJ2-3; D not resolved. Between the trimmed V and J ends, which lost 1 base and 5 bases, there was a span of 13 bases. The CDR3 is 15 residues long. Germline lookup yields CDR1 MDHEN and CDR2 SYDVKM. The CDR3: CASSLSGPSKDTQYF. Here the CDR3 DNA reads TGTGCCAGCAGTTTATCTGGCCCCAGTAAAGATACGCAGTATTTT.

V and J are TRBV4-2 and TRBJ2-3, with TRBD2 identical over 8 bases. With V trimmed by 3 bases and J by 1 base, 6 bases remained unmatched. The CDR3 runs 16 residues. CDR1 is LGHNA, CDR2 YNFKEQ, per germline. CDR3 sequence: CASSHTGTRGTDTQYF. The CDR3 region has the DNA TGTGCCAGCAGCCATACCGGGACTAGAGGCACAGATACGCAGTATTTT.

This clonotype was recorded a few times. The gene calls are TRBV6-6 and TRBJ1-1; maybe TRBD1 (6 bases). The CDR3 sequence is 16 residues long. The V end was cut by 5 bases, the J end by 6 bases, with 22 bases between. The V gene's germline CDR1 is MNHNY and CDR2 SVGAGI (reference sequence). The CDR3 loop reads CASSTPIGGREAEAFF. In DNA form, the CDR3 reads TGTGCCAGCAGTACCCCCATCGGGGGGCGAGAAGCTGAAGCTTTCTTT.

The V and J genes are TRBV6-2 or TRBV6-3 and TRBJ1-1; D unclear. Germline V gene sequence: CDR1 MNHEY, CDR2 SVGEGT. V dropped 4 bases and J dropped 4 bases, with 10 bases sitting between them. The CDR3 is 13 residues long. In DNA form, the CDR3 reads TGTGCCAGCAGTTCCTCGGGGTTCACTGAAGCTTTCTTT. It specifies CASSSSGFTEAFF.

The rearrangement links TRBV7-9 to TRBJ2-5; D gene unclear. This CDR3 has 14 amino acids. Trimming shortened V by 6 bases and J by 2 bases, and 13 bases separated the two germline ends. The V gene's germline CDR1 is SEHNR and CDR2 FQNEAQ (reference sequence). DNA for the CDR3: TGTGCCAGCAGTCCTGATACCGGACAAGAGACCCAGTACTTC. Translated, it gives CASSPDTGQETQYF.

The chain links TRBV4-2 to TRBJ2-1; D may be TRBD2 (6 bases). The V and J ends lost 3 bases and 0 bases respectively, with 12 bases between them. Per the germline V gene, CDR1 is LGHNA and CDR2 is YNFKEQ. The CDR3 covers 16 residues. The CDR3 nucleotides read TGTGCCAGCAGCCAGGCGGCGGGGTCCTCCTACAATGAGCAGTTCTTC. Amino acids: CASSQAAGSSYNEQFF.

This chain joins TRBV29-1 and TRBJ1-4, with D perhaps matching TRBD1 (5 bases). V lost 7 bases to trimming and J lost 6 bases, with 15 bases between them. Germline CDR1 is SQVTM and CDR2 is ANQGSEA. The CDR3 covers 13 residues. The CDR3 region is CSAQGRQHEKLFF. The DNA for the CDR3 is TGCAGCGCCCAGGGTCGACAGCATGAAAAACTGTTTTTT.

V is TRBV28 and J is TRBJ1-2, with D possibly matching TRBD1 (6 bases). Looked up from germline, CDR1 is MDHEN and CDR2 is SYDVKM. This CDR3 is built from 16 residues. The V gene lost 3 bases and the J gene lost 5 bases, with 19 bases spanning the gap. The CDR3 sequence is CASSLDNRGRGYGYTF. CDR3 nucleotides: TGTGCCAGCAGTTTGGATAACCGGGGGAGGGGGTATGGCTACACCTTC.